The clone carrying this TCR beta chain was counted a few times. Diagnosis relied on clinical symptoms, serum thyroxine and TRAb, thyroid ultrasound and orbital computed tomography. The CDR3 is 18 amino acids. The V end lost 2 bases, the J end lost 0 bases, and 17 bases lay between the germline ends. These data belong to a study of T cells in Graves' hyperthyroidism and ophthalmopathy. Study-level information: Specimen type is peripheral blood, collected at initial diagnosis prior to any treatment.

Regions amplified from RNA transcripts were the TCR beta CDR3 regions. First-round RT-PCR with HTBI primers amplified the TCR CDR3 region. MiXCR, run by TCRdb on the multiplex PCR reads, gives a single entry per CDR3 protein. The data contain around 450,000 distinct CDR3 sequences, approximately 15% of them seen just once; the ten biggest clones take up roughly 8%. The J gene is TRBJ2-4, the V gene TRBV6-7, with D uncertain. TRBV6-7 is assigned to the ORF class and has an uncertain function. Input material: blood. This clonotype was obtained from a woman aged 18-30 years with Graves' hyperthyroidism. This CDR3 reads CASSYEGPSIVAKNIQYF. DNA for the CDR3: TGTGCCAGCAGTTACGAAGGGCCCTCGATCGTAGCCAAAAACATTCAGTACTTC.